This T cell receptor (beta chain) was captured by sequencing in a study of blood T cells in healthy people across ages (dated by TCRdb to between 2014 and 2017). Regarding the complete study: In model experiments, roughly one uniquely barcoded TCR beta cDNA molecule per two T cells was captured by template switching. To track age-related changes in TCR beta repertoire diversity, the study relied on deep sequencing normalized with unique cDNA molecular identifiers. Donors were grouped into four age groups: young (average 16 years), middle-aged (roughly 38), aged (about 59) and long-lived (approximately 82). To avoid experimental bias, donors of different ages were spread randomly across the sequencing lanes. The study analyzed two additional independent replicas of 1 million unique cDNA reads from the same blood draw for two donors, one aged 18 to 30 and one aged 80 or older. What the study reported, not specific to this receptor: The CMV infection status of donors was not known, potentially confounding age-related changes in expanded clonotypes. Observed TCR beta diversity per million T cells fell roughly linearly with age, and a significant reduction was already apparent by age around 36. Since profiling was done on bulk unsorted PBMCs, naive and antigen-experienced compartments could not be conclusively compared. Compared with the aged group, the long-lived group had more naive CD4+ T cells, fewer expanded clones and increased TCR diversity, a pattern suggesting age selection. There was a strong correlation between observed TCR beta diversity and the percentage of naive T cells measured by flow cytometry. Estimates of total diversity based on one million sequenced T cells were regarded as lower bounds and as underestimates.

Donors were 39 systemically healthy Caucasian individuals from Russia aged roughly 6 to 95 years. Ten milliliters of peripheral blood were drawn from each donor into EDTA-treated Vacutainer tubes. PBMCs were isolated by Ficoll-Paque density-gradient centrifugation, with at least 6.5 million obtained per sample. Total RNA, at least 6 micrograms per sample, was extracted from PBMCs with Trizol reagent. For every donor, flow cytometry on a PBMC aliquot measured the percentage of naive CD45RAhigh/CD27high T cells. The library was generated by 5' RACE. The listed sequencing device is Illumina HiSeq 2500. The second PCR ran for roughly 7 to 12 cycles and used a J-beta primer mix along with a sample-barcoded 5' primer. A unique molecular identifier was introduced onto each TCR beta cDNA molecule by a template-switch 5' adaptor carrying 12 random nucleotides. At least 3 million CDR3-containing paired-end reads were obtained from each sample. First-strand cDNA synthesis was performed from all RNA using the Mint cDNA synthesis kit, with priming by a TRBC-specific oligonucleotide. After uracil-DNA glycosylase treatment, a first 18-cycle PCR used universal primers M1SS and BC2_uni_R on all cDNA. In the paper's pipeline: Normalization of each sample was performed by random selection of 1 million high-quality reads, each carrying a distinct molecular identifier. Reads sharing molecular identifiers were discarded rather than binned into consensus sequences. CDR3 identification, clonotype clustering and error correction used MiTCR with a Q25 quality threshold and the strictest error-elimination algorithm. Lower-bound total TCR beta diversity was estimated with a nonparametric unseen species model using Euler transformation. Clones were called with MiXCR by TCRdb after fastp trimmed the public reads at Q25, and only in-frame beta chains were retained. Rows are combined by CDR3 protein, so each entry shows the most common genes and DNA. TCRdb, not the authors, supplied the V and J calls. The sample includes about 640,000 distinct CDR3 sequences, with less than 45% observed a single time. The ten largest account for roughly 30% of the sample.

V is clipped by 4 bases and J by 2 bases, and the sequence between their germline boundaries is 13 bases long. Measured from the cysteine to the phenylalanine, the CDR3 is 15 residues long. Only CDR3 DNA is held: 45 bases, read in frame from base 1. The CDR1 and CDR2 encoded by the germline V gene are SGHAT and FQNNGV. This clonotype appeared many times. There is no known antigen for this receptor. No much larger clonotype is one base removed from it; base qualities were not supplied. Material for sequencing was blood. Recombination linked TRBV11-2 to TRBJ2-3; TRBD2 might be the D gene, on 6 matching bases. This sequence was found in a man older than 75 in good health. The CDR3 protein is CASSSSPGDTDTQYF. The sequence in DNA is TGTGCCAGCAGCTCATCCCCGGGGGACACAGATACGCAGTATTTT.